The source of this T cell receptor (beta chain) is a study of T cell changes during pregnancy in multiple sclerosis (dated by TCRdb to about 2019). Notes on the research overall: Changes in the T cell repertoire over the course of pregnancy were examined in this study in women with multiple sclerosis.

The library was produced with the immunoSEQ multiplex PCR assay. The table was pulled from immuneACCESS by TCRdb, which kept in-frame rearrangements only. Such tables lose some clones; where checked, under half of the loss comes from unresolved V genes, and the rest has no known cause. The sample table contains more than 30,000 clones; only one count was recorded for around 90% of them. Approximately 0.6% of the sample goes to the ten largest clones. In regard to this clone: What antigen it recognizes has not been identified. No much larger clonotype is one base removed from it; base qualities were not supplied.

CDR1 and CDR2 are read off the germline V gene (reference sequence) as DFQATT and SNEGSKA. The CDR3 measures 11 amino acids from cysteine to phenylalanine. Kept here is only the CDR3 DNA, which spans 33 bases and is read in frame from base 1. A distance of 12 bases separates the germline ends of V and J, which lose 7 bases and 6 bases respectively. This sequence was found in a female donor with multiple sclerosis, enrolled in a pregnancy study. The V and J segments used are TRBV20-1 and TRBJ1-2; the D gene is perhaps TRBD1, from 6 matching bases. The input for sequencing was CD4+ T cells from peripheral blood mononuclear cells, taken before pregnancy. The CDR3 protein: CSGGRGHGYTF. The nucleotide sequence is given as TGCAGTGGGGGCAGGGGACATGGCTACACCTTC.